This TCR beta chain was obtained from a study of naive and memory T cell subsets. Ten or more counts support this clonotype. Germline CDR1 is KGHSH and CDR2 is LQKENI. The ends were cut back, 3 bases at V and 2 bases at J, with 11 bases in the middle. The CDR3 has 14 residues. Amplification of ligated cDNA took four PCR rounds with SP2 and nested alpha and beta constant primers. TCRdb recomputed calls from the 5' RACE reads with MiXCR, one row per CDR3 protein. The sample consists of 45,000 to 55,000 distinct CDR3 sequences, approximately 4.5% of them appearing once. The library had UMIs added by 3' ligation of an oligonucleotide to TCR cDNA.

This TCR came from a female donor in good health. J is TRBJ2-7 and V is TRBV18, with D tentatively TRBD1 or TRBD2 (5 bases each). The CDR3 DNA is TGTGCCAGCTCACCGGGTGGGGGAACCTACGAGCAGTACTTC. It translates to CASSPGGGTYEQYF.